This TCR beta chain was recovered during a study of blood T cells in healthy people across ages. Each sample provided at least 6 micrograms of extracted total RNA. Findings and caveats of the study: The diversity estimates, figures obtained from one million T cells, were considered underestimates.

Trimming shortened V by 3 bases and J by 3 bases, and 11 bases separated the two germline ends. Per germline, CDR1 SGHRS and CDR2 YFSETQ. The CDR3 covers 14 residues. As for this clonotype: What it recognizes is unknown.

A second PCR of roughly 6 to 12 cycles used a sample-barcoded 5' primer and a J-beta primer mix. TCRdb re-analysed the 5' RACE reads in MiXCR, keeping a single row per CDR3 protein. The table records under 800,000 distinct CDR3 sequences, roughly 41% of them present only once. Sequences were obtained from blood. V gene TRBV5-1 combines with J gene TRBJ2-3; D might be TRBD2 (7 bases). The origin of this receptor is a woman in her sixties or seventies in good health. The CDR3 DNA reads as TGCGCCAGCAGCTGGGGAGGGGGAACAGATACGCAGTATTTT. Its protein product is CASSWGGGTDTQYF.